One sample yielded the 20 T cell receptor beta chains listed below, sequenced in a study of T cells in narcolepsy. The protocol was immunoSEQ multiplex PCR, while the TCRdb copy is restricted to in-frame clones and leaves out a portion. Counted here are 30,000 to 45,000 clones, 70% to 90% occurring once; the ten biggest clones make up approximately 1.5%. Sequenced material: CD45RA- memory CD4+ T cells from PBMCs. The receptors shown here come from a human donor with narcolepsy.

The DNA for the CDR3 is TGTGCCAGCACCGGGCCCGCACCTCCCTACGAGCAGTACTTC. Translation gives CASTGPAPPYEQYF. J is TRBJ2-5 and V is TRBV28; D gene ambiguous. The assigned J gene may be wrong: the sequence end matches TRBJ2-7 better. Germline CDR1 is MDHEN and CDR2 is SYDVKM. The CDR3 extends over 14 amino acids.

This clone has a single count. The rearrangement links TRBV9 to TRBJ2-1; either TRBD1 or TRBD2 may supply D (5 bases each). This CDR3 comprises 17 residues. In germline, CDR1 is SGDLS, CDR2 YYNGEE. V was trimmed by 0 bases and J by 12 bases, leaving 25 bases between them. CDR3 amino acids: CASSVGARAASSTAQFF. The CDR3 DNA sequence: TGTGCCAGCAGCGTAGGGGCTCGAGCGGCCTCTTCGACAGCGCAGTTCTTC.

The chain links TRBV4-1 to TRBJ1-3; D is perhaps TRBD1 (5 bases). This CDR3 has 17 residues. V dropped 2 bases and J dropped 1 base, with 15 bases sitting between them. The germline V gene has CDR1 MGHRA and CDR2 YSYEKL. The CDR3 DNA follows: TGCGCCAGCAGCCAACTCTCCACAGCAGGGTCTGGAAACACCATATATTTT. Translated: CASSQLSTAGSGNTIYF.

The rearrangement uses TRBV2 and TRBJ1-6; TRBD1 is a possible D gene (6 bases). CDR3 size: 13 residues. Germline CDR1 SNHLY, CDR2 FYNNEI. With 8 bases removed from V and 5 bases from J, the gap between germline ends came to 10 bases. The CDR3 region has the DNA TGTGCCAGCTTTACAGGGAATAATTCACCCCTCCACTTT. Amino acids: CASFTGNNSPLHF.

Notes on this clone: Other DNA sequences within the sample encode an identical CDR3. This sequence joins TRBV12-5 and TRBJ1-4; D perhaps matches TRBD1 (5 bases). Germline V lookup: CDR1 LGHNT, CDR2 FRNRAP. Trimming removed 5 bases at V and 3 bases at J, with 13 bases between. The CDR3 is 15 residues long. Written as DNA, the CDR3 is TGTGCTAGTGGTCCTGGGACGCCGGCTAATGAAAAACTGTTTTTT. This codes for CASGPGTPANEKLFF.

This clone showed up just a few times. The V and J genes are TRBV5-5 and TRBJ2-2; D not resolved. The CDR3 spans 16 residues. CDR1 is SGHKS and CDR2 is YYEKEE in the germline V gene (reference sequence). The V end lost 5 bases, the J end lost 4 bases, and 18 bases lay between the germline ends. In DNA, the CDR3 is TGTGCCAGCAGGTTAACCTGGACCAGGCGCACCGGGGAGCTGTTTTTT. Translation gives CASRLTWTRRTGELFF.

This clone was observed a few times. This chain links TRBV7-2 with TRBJ1-4, with D uncertain. The germline V gene has CDR1 SGHTA and CDR2 FQGNSA. CDR3 length: 15 amino acids. V was clipped by 1 base and J by 0 bases, with 6 bases between them. In DNA, the CDR3 is TGTGCCAGCAGCTTAGACAGACCAACTAATGAAAAACTGTTTTTT. It translates to CASSLDRPTNEKLFF.

The chain combines TRBV18 with TRBJ1-1; maybe TRBD1 (6 bases). The CDR3 sequence is 14 residues long. Germline V gene data show CDR1 as KGHSH and CDR2 as LQKENI. Trimming left V 1 base short and J 4 bases short, with 10 bases between. This CDR3 reads CASSPHRELTEAFF. CDR3 DNA: TGTGCCAGCTCACCACACAGGGAGCTCACTGAAGCTTTCTTT.

The chain has TRBV4-2 and TRBJ1-5; D is uncertain. The CDR3 length is 17 residues. With 0 bases removed from V and 2 bases from J, the gap between germline ends came to 14 bases. CDR1 and CDR2 (germline): LGHNA, YNFKEQ. As DNA, the CDR3 is TGTGCCAGCAGCCAAGATCATGCGGGATCTGGCAATCAGCCCCAGCATTTT. Encoded protein: CASSQDHAGSGNQPQHF.

This clone appeared a few times. The chain is built from TRBV7-9 and TRBJ1-5; D is perhaps TRBD1 (5 bases). Germline lookup yields CDR1 SEHNR and CDR2 FQNEAQ (reference sequence). This CDR3 is built from 12 residues. Trimming cost V 3 bases and J 6 bases, with 6 bases left between them. The CDR3 loop reads CASSLGGQPQHF. CDR3 DNA: TGTGCCAGCAGCTTGGGGGGTCAGCCCCAGCATTTT.

The chain combines TRBV5-1 with TRBJ1-2, with a possible D match to TRBD1 (6 bases). Trimming cost V 4 bases and J 4 bases, with 17 bases left between them. The CDR3 runs 15 residues. From germline, CDR1 is SGHRS and CDR2 YFSETQ. As DNA, the CDR3 is TGCGCCAGCAGCCCAAATCCCCAACAGGGCTATGGCTACACCTTC. Translating it yields CASSPNPQQGYGYTF.

V is TRBV9 and J is TRBJ2-5; TRBD2 aligns across 9 bases. CDR1 and CDR2 (germline): SGDLS, YYNGEE. V shed 0 bases and J 4 bases; nucleotides not matched to a gene: 4. The CDR3 is made up of 15 amino acids. The CDR3 spells CASSVAGGRGETQYF. CDR3 DNA sequence: TGTGCCAGCAGCGTAGCCGGCGGGAGGGGAGAGACCCAGTACTTC.

The chain employs TRBV2 and TRBJ2-1, with TRBD1 matching 8 bases. J was trimmed by 4 bases and V by 3 bases; bases with no gene match: 5. From germline, CDR1 is SNHLY and CDR2 FYNNEI. The CDR3 is made up of 15 amino acids. The CDR3 spells CASSDTGGSYNEQFF. CDR3 bases: TGTGCCAGCAGTGATACAGGGGGTTCTTACAATGAGCAGTTCTTC.

The chain joins TRBV4-3 to TRBJ1-2; 7 bases line up with TRBD1. V shed 2 bases and J 7 bases; nucleotides not matched to a gene: 4. Germline CDR1 is LGHNA and CDR2 is YSLEER. The CDR3 totals 13 residues. The CDR3 spells CASSQTGVGGYTF. The DNA for the CDR3 is TGCGCCAGCAGCCAAACAGGGGTTGGTGGCTACACCTTC.

V and J are TRBV19 and TRBJ1-1; TRBD1 might be the D (5 bases). Germline V gene lookup returns CDR1 LNHDA and CDR2 SQIVND (reference sequence). The length of the CDR3 is 13 residues. The V and J ends lost 7 bases and 5 bases respectively, with 14 bases between them. CDR3 DNA: TGTGCCAGTACCTCCGGGGGGAGGACTGAAGCTTTCTTT. As protein: CASTSGGRTEAFF.

The chain links TRBV7-8 to TRBJ2-1; TRBD2 aligns across 9 bases. The CDR3 totals 13 residues. Looked up from germline, CDR1 is SGHVS and CDR2 is FQNEAQ. V lost 5 bases, J lost 6 bases, and 2 bases stayed unmatched. CDR3 sequence: CASSGTSPNEQFF. The CDR3 region has the DNA TGTGCCAGCAGCGGGACTAGCCCCAATGAGCAGTTCTTC.

V and J are TRBV6-5 and TRBJ1-6; D call uncertain. The CDR3 is 10 residues long. Germline CDR1 reads MNHEY; CDR2 reads SVGAGI. Trimming took off 6 bases at V and 12 bases at J, with 6 bases between the two ends. The DNA for the CDR3 is TGTGCCAGCAGCTGCCGACCCCTCCACTTT. Residues: CASSCRPLHF.

The chain couples TRBV9 to TRBJ1-4; TRBD1 aligns across 7 bases. The CDR3 consists of 13 residues. After removal of 4 bases from V and 4 bases from J, the junction contained 1 base not matched to a gene. CDR1 and CDR2 (germline): SGDLS, YYNGEE. Here the CDR3 DNA reads TGTGCCAGCAGCCGGGACAGTAATGAAAAACTGTTTTTT. It translates to CASSRDSNEKLFF.

Only a few counts were recorded for this clone. V usage is TRBV7-8 and J usage is TRBJ1-6; D is possibly TRBD1 (6 bases). V lost 5 bases, J lost 7 bases, and 15 bases lay in between. The CDR3 runs to 15 residues. CDR1 is SGHVS and CDR2 is FQNEAQ in the germline V gene. The CDR3 DNA reads as TGTGCCAGCAGCCCGCAAGGGGGGAAGAATTCACCCCTCCACTTT. Translating gives CASSPQGGKNSPLHF.

The V and J genes are TRBV4-2 and TRBJ2-7; no clear D gene. From germline, CDR1 is LGHNA and CDR2 YNFKEQ. V lost 0 bases and J 5 bases, leaving 8 bases between the germline ends. The length of the CDR3 is 13 residues. The CDR3 sequence: CASSQERQNEQYF. The DNA for the CDR3 is TGTGCCAGCAGCCAAGAACGGCAGAACGAGCAGTACTTC.